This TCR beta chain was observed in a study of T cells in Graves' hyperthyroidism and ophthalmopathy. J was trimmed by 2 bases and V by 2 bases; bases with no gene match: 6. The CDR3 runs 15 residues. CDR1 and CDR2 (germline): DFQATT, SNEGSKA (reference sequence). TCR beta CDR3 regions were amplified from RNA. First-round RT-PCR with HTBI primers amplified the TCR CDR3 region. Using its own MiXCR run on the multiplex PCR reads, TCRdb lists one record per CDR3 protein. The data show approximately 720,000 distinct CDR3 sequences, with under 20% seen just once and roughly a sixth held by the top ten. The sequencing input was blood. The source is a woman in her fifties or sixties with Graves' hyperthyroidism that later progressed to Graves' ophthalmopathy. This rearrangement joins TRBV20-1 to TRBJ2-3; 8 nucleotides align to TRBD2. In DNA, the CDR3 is TGCAGTGCTAGACATGGGACTAGTAACACAGATACGCAGTATTTT. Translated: CSARHGTSNTDTQYF.